This T cell receptor (beta chain) was identified during a study of T-cell memory formation after mild COVID-19. With 1 base removed from V and 5 bases from J, the gap between germline ends came to 14 bases. This CDR3 is built from 15 residues. The V gene's germline CDR1 is LGHDT and CDR2 YNNKEL (reference sequence). General study results and limits: Clones contracting over day 15 to 85 were CD4/CD8 balanced, with later expanders leaning CD4+. There were some responding clones in pre-infection memory, which suggested that cross-reactive memory had joined. Contracting CD4+ clones were located mainly in CM and EM, and CD8+ clones in EMRA.

Barcoded TCR alpha and TCR beta cDNA libraries with UMIs came from 5'RACE using constant-segment primers. TCRdb analysed the 5' RACE reads with MiXCR anew, one entry per CDR3 protein. Among around 320,000 distinct CDR3 sequences listed, 25% to 30% were seen once. This clonotype was seen more than once but under ten times. What it binds is unknown. What was sequenced was PBMCs or a T cell subset sorted from them (not recorded which). The clonotype comes from an adult woman who had mild COVID-19 (a few samples of this study predate the infection). Cell type and time point are not known. This chain uses TRBV3-1 with TRBJ1-1; D unclear. The CDR3 spells CASSQVLNRRTEAFF. CDR3 in DNA: TGTGCCAGCAGCCAAGTCCTAAATCGAAGAACTGAAGCTTTCTTT.